The sequence of this T cell receptor (beta chain) was determined in a study of T-cell reconstitution after alpha-beta-depleted transplantation in children. Germline CDR1 DFQATT, CDR2 SNEGSKA (reference sequence). The V gene lost 1 base and the J gene lost 2 bases, with 14 bases spanning the gap. The CDR3 extends over 15 amino acids. This clonotype was detected many times. Unique molecular identifiers featured in how the TCRbeta library was prepared. Each CDR3 protein gets one entry after TCRdb re-called the PCR reads with MiXCR. The sample holds around 530,000 distinct CDR3 sequences, about 30% seen once.

The TCR comes from a human donor who donated a stem cell graft to a child with aplastic anemia. V is TRBV20-1 and J is TRBJ1-1, with D maybe TRBD1 (5 bases). This material consisted of PBMCs from the stem cell graft donor, taken from the stem cell graft. The CDR3 DNA follows: TGCAGTGCTAGAGGCCAGGGAGGGCAAAACACTGAAGCTTTCTTT. This translates into CSARGQGGQNTEAFF.